This T cell receptor beta chain was sequenced for a study of STAT5B mutations in CD4+ large granular lymphocyte leukemia. Buffy coats from healthy blood donors served as controls. A remark on this clone: Its antigen is unidentified.

The survey-level immunoSEQ assay was used. Original data processing: A productive frequency of 2.59 x 10-5 was the lowest detectable. Here immunoSEQ multiplex PCR was the method, and the copy in TCRdb shows in-frame clones only, minus some. V and J calls and clone size come straight from that table; D and trimming were deduced from the DNA. The data hold nearly 45,000 clones, with 80% to 90% observed a single time. Study observations and caveats: TRBV06-family usage was enriched in top patient clones (8/27) versus controls (2/35).

V dropped 0 bases and J dropped 0 bases, with 24 bases sitting between them. The CDR3 extends over 21 amino acids. The sequence was collected from a human donor in good health. The sample comprised CD4+ T cells from blood buffy coats. The chain links TRBV23-1 to TRBJ1-5; D ambiguous. TRBV23-1 is treated as an ORF (open reading frame) with a function not yet certain. The CDR3 spells CASSQSRCQVAGLGSNQPQHF. CDR3 DNA sequence: TGCGCCAGCAGTCAATCGAGGTGTCAGGTGGCCGGCTTGGGTAGCAATCAGCCCCAGCATTTT.